This T cell receptor beta chain comes out of a study of identical twins. Study conclusions and caveats: Modelling approaches yielded underestimates of out-of-frame TCR alpha sharing between monozygotic twins.

This clonotype was picked up a small number of times. Its target is unknown. The V gene lost 2 bases and the J gene lost 0 bases, with 10 bases spanning the gap. CDR1 and CDR2 from the germline V gene are KGHDR and SFDVKD. The CDR3 runs to 16 residues. TCRdb re-called the 5' RACE reads through MiXCR, storing one row per CDR3 protein. Of 650,000 to 750,000 distinct CDR3 sequences detected, 21% appear once; the ten largest clones hold around 4.5%. These sequences were also reported in another study, on T cells expressing NK-cell markers. From that second work: About 1.0-7.5% of CD8+ T cells in over 5 donors belonged to dominant NKG2C+ clonotypes.

Material: PBMCs. The rearrangement links TRBV24-1 to TRBJ2-1; D remains ambiguous. This clonotype was obtained from a woman aged 18-35 years in good health. CDR3 sequence reads: CATSDSGSGSYNEQFF. The CDR3 nucleotides are TGTGCCACCAGTGATTCCGGCTCCGGCTCCTACAATGAGCAGTTCTTC.